Listed below are T cell receptor beta chains from one sample, sequenced in a study of T cell changes during pregnancy in multiple sclerosis. Measured with immunoSEQ multiplex PCR; TCRdb has only the in-frame clones, and not every one. The sample shows under 45,000 clones, nearly 95% of them seen only once. This material consisted of CD4+ T cells from peripheral blood mononuclear cells, taken in the third trimester of pregnancy. The receptors shown here come from a female donor in good health, enrolled as a control in a pregnancy study. CDR3s include the opening cysteine and the closing phenylalanine or tryptophan. Each record gives: V gene, D gene, clone size, J gene, CDR3 protein, CDR3 DNA. D genes are given only for firm matches. Some rows mark clone size as missing; the rest say once, few, many or name a class of expanded clone.

TRBV27	TRBD2	once	TRBJ2-1	CASSYPGLANNEQFF	TGTGCCAGCAGTTATCCGGGACTAGCAAACAATGAGCAGTTCTTC
TRBV27	TRBD2	-	TRBJ2-3	CASSLGGRVDTQYF	TGTGCCAGCAGTTTAGGAGGGAGGGTAGATACGCAGTATTTT
TRBV5-1	-	-	TRBJ2-5	CASSFIQGRQETQYF	TGCGCCAGCAGCTTTATTCAGGGTAGACAAGAGACCCAGTACTTC
TRBV11-2	TRBD1	-	TRBJ2-7	CASSLRTGQGSYEQYF	TGTGCCAGCAGCTTACGGACGGGACAGGGATCCTACGAGCAGTACTTC
TRBV7-2	-	-	TRBJ1-2	CASGGANYGYTF	TGTGCCAGCGGCGGGGCCAACTATGGCTACACCTTC
TRBV4-3	-	-	TRBJ1-2	CASSQEIRPSYGYTF	TGCGCCAGCAGCCAAGAAATCAGACCTAGCTATGGCTACACCTTC
TRBV5-6	-	-	TRBJ1-5	CASSRGTRPQHF	TGTGCCAGCAGCCGGGGAACTCGGCCCCAGCATTTT
TRBV6-5	TRBD1	-	TRBJ1-1	CASSYRGQMNTEAFF	TGTGCCAGCAGTTACCGGGGACAGATGAACACTGAAGCTTTCTTT
TRBV29-1	TRBD1	-	TRBJ2-1	CSVATGGRFNEQFF	TGCAGCGTCGCTACAGGGGGCAGGTTCAATGAGCAGTTCTTC
TRBV5-1	-	-	TRBJ2-2	CASSLGQITTGELFF	TGCGCCAGCAGCCTAGGACAGATTACCACCGGGGAGCTGTTTTTT
TRBV27	TRBD1	-	TRBJ1-4	CASSPPSGQGNRKLFF	TGTGCCAGCAGTCCCCCTTCGGGACAGGGAAATCGAAAACTGTTTTTT
TRBV5-6	-	-	TRBJ1-4	CASSPYGQPNEKLFF	TGTGCCAGCAGCCCCTACGGACAGCCTAATGAAAAACTGTTTTTT
TRBV2	-	-	TRBJ2-2	CASNPGDNTGELFF	TGTGCCAGCAATCCCGGGGATAACACCGGGGAGCTGTTTTTT
TRBV20-1	-	-	TRBJ1-1	CSAQANTEAFF	TGCAGTGCTCAGGCGAACACTGAAGCTTTCTTT
TRBV30	TRBD2	-	TRBJ2-2	CAWSLGLAGLHTGELFF	TGTGCCTGGAGCCTCGGACTAGCGGGGTTACACACCGGGGAGCTGTTTTTT
TRBV19	-	-	TRBJ1-5	CASMGGQGGVQPQHF	TGTGCCAGTATGGGAGGGCAGGGAGGGGTCCAGCCCCAGCATTTT
TRBV6-5	-	-	TRBJ1-5	CASSYSGGDNQPQHF	TGTGCCAGCAGTTACTCTGGGGGGGATAATCAGCCCCAGCATTTT